The present T cell receptor beta chain was sequenced within a study of blood T cell repertoires in COVID-19. Study in general: COVID-19 samples from acute and convalescent phases originated in the United States, Italy and Spain. In each case, the material was cDNA or gDNA derived from T cells, B-cell-depleted T cells, or PBMCs.

As processed by the authors: The assay estimated nucleated cells by amplifying reference gene primers. TCRdb keeps only in-frame clones here, not all; method: immunoSEQ multiplex PCR. For V, J and clone size, that table is used; D and trimming come from the DNA. There are 130,000 to 150,000 clones in the sample; 80% occur only once, and approximately 12% lies in the top ten. A single count supports this clone. The sequencing sample was made of peripheral blood. The sequence came from a man in his sixties with active or convalescent COVID-19.

CDR3 nucleotides: TGCAGCGTTGGCCCCGGACAGGGGGCGGATGGCTACACCTTC. Its translation is CSVGPGQGADGYTF. V and J are TRBV29-1 and TRBJ1-2; 11 nucleotides line up with TRBD1. Trimming removed 4 bases from V and 6 bases from J; junction bases left unmatched: 7. This CDR3 is 14 amino acids long. From germline, CDR1 is SQVTM and CDR2 ANQGSEA.